What follows describes a single TCR beta chain. This clone's antigen is unknown. The input lacks base qualities; no much larger clone sits a single base away. This entry is derived from a study of patients and donors after allogeneic stem cell transplantation (dated by TCRdb to 2018 to 2020). Library preparation was by RT-PCR. Instrument on record: NextSeq 550. TCRdb passed the public sequencing reads through fastp at Q25 and MiXCR, retaining productive beta sequences. All rows with the same CDR3 protein become a single entry with the most common DNA and genes. Present in this sample are about 200,000 distinct CDR3 sequences, around two fifths of which were seen just once. Around 10% of the sample rests with the top ten. The CDR3 holds 15 amino acids from the cysteine to the phenylalanine. Here the CDR3 DNA is all that survives: 45 bases in frame from base 1. V and J are truncated by 1 base and 0 bases respectively, leaving an intervening sequence of 9 bases. Via the germline V gene, CDR1 is SGHRS and CDR2 YFSETQ.

The chain is assembled from TRBV5-1 and TRBJ2-3; the D gene assignment is ambiguous. The sequenced material came from blood, either unsorted or a sorted T cell fraction (not recorded which). The receptor was isolated from a human donor who was either an allogeneic HSCT recipient or a stem cell or donor lymphocyte infusion donor (not recorded which). It is not recorded whose cells these are; they may come from a transplant donor. CDR3 loop: CASSLNSASTDTQYF. The nucleotide sequence is TGCGCCAGCAGCTTGAACAGTGCTAGCACAGATACGCAGTATTTT.